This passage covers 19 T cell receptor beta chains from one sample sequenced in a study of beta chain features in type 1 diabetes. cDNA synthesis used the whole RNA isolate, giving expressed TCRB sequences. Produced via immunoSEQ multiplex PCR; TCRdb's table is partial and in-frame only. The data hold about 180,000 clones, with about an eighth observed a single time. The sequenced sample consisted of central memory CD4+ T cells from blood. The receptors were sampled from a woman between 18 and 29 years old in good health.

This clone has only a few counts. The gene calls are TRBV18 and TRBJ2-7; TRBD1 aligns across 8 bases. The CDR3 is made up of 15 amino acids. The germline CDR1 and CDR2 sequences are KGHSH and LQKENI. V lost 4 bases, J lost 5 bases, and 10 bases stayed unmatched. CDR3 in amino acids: CASSQAQGALHEQYF. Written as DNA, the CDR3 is TGTGCCAGCTCACAGGCCCAGGGGGCTCTGCACGAGCAGTACTTC. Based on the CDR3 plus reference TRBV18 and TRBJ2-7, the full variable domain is NAGVMQNPRHLVRRRGQEARLRCSPMKGHSHVYWYRQLPEEGLKFMVYLQKENIIDESGMPKERFSAEFPKEGPSILRIQQVVRGDSAAYFCASSQAQGALHEQYFGPGTRLTVT.

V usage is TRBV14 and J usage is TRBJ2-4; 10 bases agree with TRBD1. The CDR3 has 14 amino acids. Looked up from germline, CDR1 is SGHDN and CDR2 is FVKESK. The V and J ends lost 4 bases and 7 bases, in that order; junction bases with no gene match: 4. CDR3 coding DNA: TGTGCCAGCAGCCGACAGGGGGCTTTGAACATTCAGTACTTC. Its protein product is CASSRQGALNIQYF.

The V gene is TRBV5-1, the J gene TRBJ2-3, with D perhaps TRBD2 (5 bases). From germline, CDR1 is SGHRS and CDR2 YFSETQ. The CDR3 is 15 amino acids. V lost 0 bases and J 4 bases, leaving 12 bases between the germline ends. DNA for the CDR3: TGCGCCAGCAGCTTGGCCGGGGTTAACGCAGATACGCAGTATTTT. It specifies CASSLAGVNADTQYF.

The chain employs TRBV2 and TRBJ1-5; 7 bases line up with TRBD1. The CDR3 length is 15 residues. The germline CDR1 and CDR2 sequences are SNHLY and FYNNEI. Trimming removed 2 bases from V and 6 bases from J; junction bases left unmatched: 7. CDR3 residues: CASSEKETGRQPQHF. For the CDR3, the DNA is TGTGCCAGCAGTGAAAAAGAGACAGGGCGTCAGCCCCAGCATTTT.

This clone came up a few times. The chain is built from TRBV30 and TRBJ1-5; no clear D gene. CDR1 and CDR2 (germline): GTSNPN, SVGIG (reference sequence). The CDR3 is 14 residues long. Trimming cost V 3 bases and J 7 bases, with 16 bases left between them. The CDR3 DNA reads TGTGCCTGGAGCGGGATATTTGGGGAACAGCCCCAGCATTTT. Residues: CAWSGIFGEQPQHF. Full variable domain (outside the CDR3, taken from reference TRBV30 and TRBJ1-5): SQTIHQWPATLVQPVGSPLSLECTVEGTSNPNLYWYRQAAGRGLQLLFYSVGIGQISSEVPQNLSASRPQDRQFILSSKKLLLSDSGFYLCAWSGIFGEQPQHFGDGTRLSIL.

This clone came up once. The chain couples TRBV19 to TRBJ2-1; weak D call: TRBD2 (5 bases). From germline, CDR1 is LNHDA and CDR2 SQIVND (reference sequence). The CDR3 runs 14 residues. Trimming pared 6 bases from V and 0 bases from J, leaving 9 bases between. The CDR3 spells CASRGRNSYNEQFF. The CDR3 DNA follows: TGTGCCAGTAGGGGGAGAAACTCCTACAATGAGCAGTTCTTC.

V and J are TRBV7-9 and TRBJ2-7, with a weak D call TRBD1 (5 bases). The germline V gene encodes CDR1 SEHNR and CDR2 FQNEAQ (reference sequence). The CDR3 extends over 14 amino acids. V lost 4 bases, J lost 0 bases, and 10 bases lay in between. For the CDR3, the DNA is TGTGCCAGCAGCTCACAGGTCAGCTCCTACGAGCAGTACTTC. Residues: CASSSQVSSYEQYF. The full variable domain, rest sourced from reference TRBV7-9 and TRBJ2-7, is DTGVSQNPRHKITKRGQNVTFRCDPISEHNRLYWYRQTLGQGPEFLTYFQNEAQLEKSRLLSDRFSAERPKGSFSTLEIQRTEQGDSAMYLCASSSQVSSYEQYFGPGTRLTVT.

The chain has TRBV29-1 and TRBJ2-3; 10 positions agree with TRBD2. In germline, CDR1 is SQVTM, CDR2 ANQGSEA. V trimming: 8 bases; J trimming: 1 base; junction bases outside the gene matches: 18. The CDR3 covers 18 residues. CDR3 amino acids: CSLSGRANPRIRTDTQYF. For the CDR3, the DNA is TGCAGCCTAAGCGGGAGGGCCAACCCACGCATCCGCACAGATACGCAGTATTTT.

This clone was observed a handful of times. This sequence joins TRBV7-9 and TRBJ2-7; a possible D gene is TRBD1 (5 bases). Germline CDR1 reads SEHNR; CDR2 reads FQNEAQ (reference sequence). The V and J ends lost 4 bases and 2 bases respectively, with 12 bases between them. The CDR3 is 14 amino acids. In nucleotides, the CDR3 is TGTGCCAGCAGCTCCCCCCAGGGCGCCTACGAGCAGTACTTC. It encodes CASSSPQGAYEQYF.

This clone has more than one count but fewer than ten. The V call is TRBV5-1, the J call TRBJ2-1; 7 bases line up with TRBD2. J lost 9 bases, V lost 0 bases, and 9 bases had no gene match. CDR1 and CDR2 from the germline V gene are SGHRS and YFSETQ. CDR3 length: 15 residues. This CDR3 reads CASSLGGGPIGEQFF. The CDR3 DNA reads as TGCGCCAGCAGCTTGGGGGGAGGGCCCATCGGTGAGCAGTTCTTC.

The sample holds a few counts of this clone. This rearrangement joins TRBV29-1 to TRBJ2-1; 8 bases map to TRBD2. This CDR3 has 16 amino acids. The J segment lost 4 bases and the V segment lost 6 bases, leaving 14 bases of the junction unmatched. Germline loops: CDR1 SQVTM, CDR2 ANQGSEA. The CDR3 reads CSVSLSPAGEYNEQFF. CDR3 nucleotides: TGCAGCGTCTCTCTTTCTCCAGCGGGAGAATACAATGAGCAGTTCTTC.

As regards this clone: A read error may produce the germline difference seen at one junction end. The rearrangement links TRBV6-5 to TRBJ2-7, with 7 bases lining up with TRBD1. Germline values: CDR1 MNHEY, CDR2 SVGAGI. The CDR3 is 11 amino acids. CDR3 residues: CASSSPTGKSF. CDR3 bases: TGTGCCAGCAGTTCCCCGACAGGGAAGAGCTTC.

The CDR3 spells CASSSDRWNQPQHF. CDR3 in DNA: TGTGCCAGCAGTTCAGACAGGTGGAATCAGCCCCAGCATTTT. The chain uses TRBV6-1 and TRBJ1-5; weak D call: TRBD1 (6 bases). CDR1 is MNHNS and CDR2 is SASEGT in the germline V gene. This CDR3 is built from 14 residues. Between the trimmed V and J ends, which lost 5 bases and 4 bases, there was a span of 12 bases.

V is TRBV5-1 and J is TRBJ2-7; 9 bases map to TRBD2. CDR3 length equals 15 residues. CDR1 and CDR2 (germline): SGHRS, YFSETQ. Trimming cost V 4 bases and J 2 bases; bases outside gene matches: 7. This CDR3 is CASSTGLAPTYEQYF. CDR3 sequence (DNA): TGCGCCAGCAGCACAGGACTAGCGCCCACCTACGAGCAGTACTTC.

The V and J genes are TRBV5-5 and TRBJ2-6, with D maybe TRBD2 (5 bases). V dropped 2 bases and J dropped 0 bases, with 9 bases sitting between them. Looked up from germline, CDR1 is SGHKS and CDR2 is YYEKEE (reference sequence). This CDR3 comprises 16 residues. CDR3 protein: CASSFSGFSGANVLTF. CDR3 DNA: TGTGCCAGCAGCTTTTCGGGATTCTCTGGGGCCAACGTCCTGACTTTC.

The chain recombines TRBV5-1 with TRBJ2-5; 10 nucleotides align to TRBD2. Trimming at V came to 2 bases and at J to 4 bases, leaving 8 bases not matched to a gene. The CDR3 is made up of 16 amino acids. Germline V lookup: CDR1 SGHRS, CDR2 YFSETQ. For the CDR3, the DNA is TGCGCCAGCAGCTTAGCTACTAGCGGGATAGGAGAGACCCAGTACTTC. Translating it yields CASSLATSGIGETQYF.

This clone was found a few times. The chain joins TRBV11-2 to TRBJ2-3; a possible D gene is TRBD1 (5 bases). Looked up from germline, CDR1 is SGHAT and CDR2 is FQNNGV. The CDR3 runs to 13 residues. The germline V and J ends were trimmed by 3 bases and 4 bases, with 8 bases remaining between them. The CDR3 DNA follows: TGTGCCAGCAGCTTCTGGGGCCCAGATACGCAGTATTTT. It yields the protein CASSFWGPDTQYF.

The chain's CDR3 is CASSLDGGQETQYF. The CDR3 DNA reads TGCGCCAGCAGCTTGGATGGCGGACAAGAGACCCAGTACTTC. The chain links TRBV5-1 to TRBJ2-5; the D is unclear. Deletions cut 0 bases from V and 2 bases from J, with 8 bases between. Germline V CDR1 and CDR2: SGHRS, YFSETQ. CDR3 size: 14 residues.

The CDR3 loop is CASSLGAEREAFF. The CDR3 coding sequence is TGTGCCAGCAGCTTAGGCGCGGAGAGAGAAGCTTTCTTT. The rearrangement uses TRBV7-9 and TRBJ1-1; no definite D call. Germline V gene sequence: CDR1 SEHNR, CDR2 FQNEAQ (reference sequence). Deletions cut 1 base from V and 8 bases from J, with 11 bases between. There are 13 residues in the CDR3.